This T cell receptor beta chain came from a study of T cell repertoires in cytomegalovirus infection. Study-level results: HLA-C-restricted TCR beta clonotypes specific for CMV led the ex vivo response.

TCRdb redid the calling of the reads with MiXCR, one entry per CDR3 protein. The table shows 550,000 to 850,000 distinct CDR3 sequences, with about 33% occurring only once. The germline gives CDR1 SGHAT, CDR2 FQNNGV. The CDR3 has 13 amino acids. Trimming removed 10 bases from V and 1 base from J, with 11 bases in between. This clonotype was seen only a few times. The antigen remains undetermined. The chain links TRBV11-2 to TRBJ2-1, with D maybe TRBD2 (6 bases). This TCR was recovered from a human donor in good health (CMV status not recorded). Some clones in this sample may be carry-over from other donors' samples. Here the sequenced sample was cultured PBMCs, taken from culture after CMV antigen stimulation. As DNA, the CDR3 is TGTGCCACCAAAAGCGGGTCCTACAATGAGCAGTTCTTC. This codes for CATKSGSYNEQFF.